Reported below is one T cell receptor beta chain. Its antigen is not identified. Produced via immunoSEQ multiplex PCR; TCRdb's table is partial and in-frame only. This sample carries 35,000 to 45,000 clones, 75% to 95% of them seen once, and the ten largest clones take 8.3%. The length of the CDR3 is 17 residues. With 2 bases clipped from V and 3 bases from J, the junction kept 9 bases outside the gene matches. The V gene's germline CDR1 is SGHKS and CDR2 YYEKEE (reference sequence). This sample was included in a study of PD-L1 blockade in urothelial cancer. About the research overall: Of 28 to 35 patients, almost 26 were males with bladder-origin urothelial cancer. The study's findings and limits: Durable-benefit patients had greater expansion of tumor-associated blood clones at 3 weeks.

The sequence was obtained from a man between 65 and 80 years old with urothelial cancer. The sequenced sample was PBMCs, obtained around atezolizumab (anti-PD-L1) treatment. This chain connects TRBV5-5 to TRBJ2-3; 10 positions match TRBD2. Here the CDR3 reads CASSLIPKAGGTDTQYF. The DNA for the CDR3 is TGTGCCAGCAGCTTAATCCCGAAAGCGGGAGGGACAGATACGCAGTATTTT.